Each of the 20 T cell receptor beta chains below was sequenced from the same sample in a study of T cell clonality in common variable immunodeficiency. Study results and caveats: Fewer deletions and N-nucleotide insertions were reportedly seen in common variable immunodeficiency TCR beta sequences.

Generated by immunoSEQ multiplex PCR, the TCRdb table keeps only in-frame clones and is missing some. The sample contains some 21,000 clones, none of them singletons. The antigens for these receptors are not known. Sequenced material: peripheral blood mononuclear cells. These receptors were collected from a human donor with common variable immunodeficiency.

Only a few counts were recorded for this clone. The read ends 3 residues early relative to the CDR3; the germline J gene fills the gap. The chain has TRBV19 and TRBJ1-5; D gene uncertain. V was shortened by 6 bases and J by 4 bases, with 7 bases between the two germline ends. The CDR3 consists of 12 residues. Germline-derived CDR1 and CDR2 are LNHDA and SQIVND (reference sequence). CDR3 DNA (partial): TGTGCCAGTAGAGGCAGTAATCAGCCC. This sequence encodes CASRGSNQP. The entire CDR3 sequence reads CASRGSNQPQHF.

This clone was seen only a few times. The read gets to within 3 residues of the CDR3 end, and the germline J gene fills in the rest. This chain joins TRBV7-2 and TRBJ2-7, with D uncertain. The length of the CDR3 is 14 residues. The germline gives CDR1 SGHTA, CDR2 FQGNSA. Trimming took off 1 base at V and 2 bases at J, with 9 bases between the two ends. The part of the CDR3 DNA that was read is TGTGCCAGCAGCTTAGTAGGGCCAGCCTACGAG. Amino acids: CASSLVGPAYE. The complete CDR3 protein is CASSLVGPAYEQYF.

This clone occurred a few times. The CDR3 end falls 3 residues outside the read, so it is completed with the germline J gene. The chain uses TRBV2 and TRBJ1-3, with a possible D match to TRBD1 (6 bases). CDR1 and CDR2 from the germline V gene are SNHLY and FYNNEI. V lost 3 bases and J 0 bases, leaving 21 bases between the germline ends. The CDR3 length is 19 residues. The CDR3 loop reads CASSDILRTEKISGNTIYF. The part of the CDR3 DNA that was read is TGTGCCAGCAGTGATATTCTGAGGACAGAAAAGATCTCTGGAAACACC.

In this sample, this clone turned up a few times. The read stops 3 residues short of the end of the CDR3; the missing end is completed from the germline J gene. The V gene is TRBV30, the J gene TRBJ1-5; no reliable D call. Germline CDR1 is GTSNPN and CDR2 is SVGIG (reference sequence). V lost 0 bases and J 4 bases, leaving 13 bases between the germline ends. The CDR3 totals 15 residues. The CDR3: CAWSVRFRPNQPQHF. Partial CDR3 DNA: TGTGCCTGGAGTGTACGGTTCAGGCCGAATCAGCCC.

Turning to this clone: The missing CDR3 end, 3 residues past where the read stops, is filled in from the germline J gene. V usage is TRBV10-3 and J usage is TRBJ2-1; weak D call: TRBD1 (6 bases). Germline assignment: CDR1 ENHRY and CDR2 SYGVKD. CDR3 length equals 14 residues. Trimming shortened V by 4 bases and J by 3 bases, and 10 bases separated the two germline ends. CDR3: CAISAGQNYNEQFF. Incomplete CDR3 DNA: TGTGCCATCAGTGCCGGACAGAACTACAATGAG.

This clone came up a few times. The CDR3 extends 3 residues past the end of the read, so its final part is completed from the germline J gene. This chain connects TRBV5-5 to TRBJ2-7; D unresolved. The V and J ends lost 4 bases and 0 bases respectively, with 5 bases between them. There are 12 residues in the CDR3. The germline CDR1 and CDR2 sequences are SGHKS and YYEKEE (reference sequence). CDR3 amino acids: CASSQSSYEQYF. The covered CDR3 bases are TGTGCCAGCAGCCAGAGCTCCTACGAG.

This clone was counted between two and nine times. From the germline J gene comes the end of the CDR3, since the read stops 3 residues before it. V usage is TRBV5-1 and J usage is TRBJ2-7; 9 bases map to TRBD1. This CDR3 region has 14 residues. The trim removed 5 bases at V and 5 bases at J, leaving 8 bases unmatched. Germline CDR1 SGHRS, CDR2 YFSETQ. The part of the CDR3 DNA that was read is TGCGCCAGCAGTTCCGGGACAGGGATCAACGAG. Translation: CASSSGTGINE. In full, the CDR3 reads CASSSGTGINEQYF.

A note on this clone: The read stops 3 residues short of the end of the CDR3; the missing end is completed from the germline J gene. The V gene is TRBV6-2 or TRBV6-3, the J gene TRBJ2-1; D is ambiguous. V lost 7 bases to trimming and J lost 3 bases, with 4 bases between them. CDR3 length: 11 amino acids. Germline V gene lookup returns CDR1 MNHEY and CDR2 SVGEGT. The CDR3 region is CASKGYNEQFF. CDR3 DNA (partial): TGTGCCAGCAAGGGCTACAATGAG.

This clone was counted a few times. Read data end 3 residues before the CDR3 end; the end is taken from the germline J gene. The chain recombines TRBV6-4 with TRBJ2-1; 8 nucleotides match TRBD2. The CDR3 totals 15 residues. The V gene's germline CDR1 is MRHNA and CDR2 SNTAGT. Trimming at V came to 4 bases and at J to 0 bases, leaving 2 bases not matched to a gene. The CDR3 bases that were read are TGTGCCAGCAGTGCCGGGACTAGCTCCTACAATGAG. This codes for CASSAGTSSYNE. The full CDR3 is CASSAGTSSYNEQFF.

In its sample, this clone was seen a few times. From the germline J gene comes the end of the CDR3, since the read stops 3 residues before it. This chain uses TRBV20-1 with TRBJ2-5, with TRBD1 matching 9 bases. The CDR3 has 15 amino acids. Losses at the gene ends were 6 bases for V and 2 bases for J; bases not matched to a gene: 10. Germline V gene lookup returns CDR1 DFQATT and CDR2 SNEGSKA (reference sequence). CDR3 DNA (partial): TGCAGTGCGGCCAGGGCTGGGACAGGGCAAGAGACC. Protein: CSAARAGTGQET. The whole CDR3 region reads CSAARAGTGQETQYF.

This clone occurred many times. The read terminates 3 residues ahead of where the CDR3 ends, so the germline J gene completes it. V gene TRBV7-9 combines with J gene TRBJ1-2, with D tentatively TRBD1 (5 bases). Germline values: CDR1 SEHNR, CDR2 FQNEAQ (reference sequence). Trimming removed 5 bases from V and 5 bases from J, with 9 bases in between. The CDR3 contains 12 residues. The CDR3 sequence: CASSPGLYGYTF. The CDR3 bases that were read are TGTGCCAGCAGCCCAGGGTTGTATGGC.

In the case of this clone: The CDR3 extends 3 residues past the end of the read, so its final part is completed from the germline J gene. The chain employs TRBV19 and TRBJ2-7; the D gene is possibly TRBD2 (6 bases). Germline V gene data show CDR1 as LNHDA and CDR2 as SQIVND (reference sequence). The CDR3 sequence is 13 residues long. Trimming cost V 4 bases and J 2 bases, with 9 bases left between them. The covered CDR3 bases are TGTGCCAGTAGTAATCGACTAGCCTACGAG. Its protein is CASSNRLAYE. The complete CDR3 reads CASSNRLAYEQYF.

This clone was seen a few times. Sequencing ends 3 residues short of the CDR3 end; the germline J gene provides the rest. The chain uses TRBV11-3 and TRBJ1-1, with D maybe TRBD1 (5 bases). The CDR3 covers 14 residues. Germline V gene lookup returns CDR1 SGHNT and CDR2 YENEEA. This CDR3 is CASRSTGARSEAFF. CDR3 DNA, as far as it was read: TGTGCCAGCAGATCGACTGGGGCCCGGAGCGAA.

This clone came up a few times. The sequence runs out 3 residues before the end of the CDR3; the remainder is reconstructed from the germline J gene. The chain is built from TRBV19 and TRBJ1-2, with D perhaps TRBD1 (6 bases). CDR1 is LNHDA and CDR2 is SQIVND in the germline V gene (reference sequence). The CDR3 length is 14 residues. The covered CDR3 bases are TGTGCCAGTAGTATTGTGGATGACAGGAGCCGC. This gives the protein CASSIVDDRSR. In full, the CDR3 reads CASSIVDDRSRYTF.

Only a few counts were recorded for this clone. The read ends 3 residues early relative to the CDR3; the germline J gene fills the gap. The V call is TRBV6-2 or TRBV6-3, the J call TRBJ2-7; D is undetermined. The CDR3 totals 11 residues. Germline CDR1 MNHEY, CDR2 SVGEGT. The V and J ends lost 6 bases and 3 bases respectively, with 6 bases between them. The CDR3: CASRIIYEQYF. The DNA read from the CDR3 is TGTGCCAGCAGAATCATCTACGAG.

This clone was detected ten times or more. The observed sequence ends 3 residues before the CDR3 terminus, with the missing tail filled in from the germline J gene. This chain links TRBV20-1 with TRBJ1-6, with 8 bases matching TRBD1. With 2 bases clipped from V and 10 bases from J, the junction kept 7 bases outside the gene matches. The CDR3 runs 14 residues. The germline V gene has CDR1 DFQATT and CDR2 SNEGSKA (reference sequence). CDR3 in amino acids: CSARRTGLQSPLHF. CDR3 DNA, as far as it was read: TGCAGTGCTAGACGGACAGGGTTGCAATCACCC.

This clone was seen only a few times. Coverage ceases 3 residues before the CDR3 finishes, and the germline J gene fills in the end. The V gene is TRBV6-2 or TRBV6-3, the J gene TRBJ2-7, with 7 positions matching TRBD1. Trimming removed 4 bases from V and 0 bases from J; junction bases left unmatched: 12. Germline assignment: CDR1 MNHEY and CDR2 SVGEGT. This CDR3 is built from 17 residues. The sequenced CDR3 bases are TGTGCCAGCAGTTTTCGTCTCAGGGGGACCCTCTCCTACGAG. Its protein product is CASSFRLRGTLSYE. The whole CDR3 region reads CASSFRLRGTLSYEQYF.

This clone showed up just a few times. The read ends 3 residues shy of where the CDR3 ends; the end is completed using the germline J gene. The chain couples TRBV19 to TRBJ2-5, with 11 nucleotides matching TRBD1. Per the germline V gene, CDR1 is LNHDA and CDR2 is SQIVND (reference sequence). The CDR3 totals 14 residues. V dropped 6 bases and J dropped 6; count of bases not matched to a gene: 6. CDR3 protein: CASRAGTGGKTQYF. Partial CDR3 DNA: TGTGCCAGTAGGGCCGGGACAGGGGGAAAGACC.

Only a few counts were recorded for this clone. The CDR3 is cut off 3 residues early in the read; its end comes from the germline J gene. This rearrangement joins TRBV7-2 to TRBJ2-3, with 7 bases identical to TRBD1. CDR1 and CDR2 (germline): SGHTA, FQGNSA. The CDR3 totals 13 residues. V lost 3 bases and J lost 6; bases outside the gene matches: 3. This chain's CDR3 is CASSFIQGDTQYF. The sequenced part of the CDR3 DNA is TGTGCCAGCAGCTTTATACAGGGGGATACG.

CDR3 DNA, as far as it was read: TGCGCCAGCAGAGAAGGGGAATACTCTGGGGCCAACGTC. Translating it yields CASREGEYSGANV. The complete CDR3 sequence is CASREGEYSGANVLTF. V is TRBV10-2 and J is TRBJ2-6; TRBD1 is a possible D gene (5 bases). The read halts 3 residues ahead of the CDR3 end, with the missing end drawn from the germline J gene. The CDR3 is 16 residues long. The germline gives CDR1 WSHSY, CDR2 SAAADI. V was pared by 6 bases and J by 0 bases, with 12 bases between.